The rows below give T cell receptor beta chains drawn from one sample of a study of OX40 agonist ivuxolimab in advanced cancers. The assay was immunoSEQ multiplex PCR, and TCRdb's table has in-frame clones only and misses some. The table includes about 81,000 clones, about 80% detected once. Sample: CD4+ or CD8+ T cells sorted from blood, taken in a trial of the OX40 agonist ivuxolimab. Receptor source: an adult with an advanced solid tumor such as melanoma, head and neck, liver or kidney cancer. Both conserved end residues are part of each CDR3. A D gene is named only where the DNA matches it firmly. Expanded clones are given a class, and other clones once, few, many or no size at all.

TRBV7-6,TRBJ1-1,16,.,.,CASSLQTPGRNTEAFF,TGTGCCAGCAGCTTACAAACTCCGGGTAGGAACACTGAAGCTTTCTTT
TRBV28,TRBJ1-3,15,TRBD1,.,CASSWRDSNRNTIYF,TGTGCCAGCAGCTGGAGGGACAGCAACCGAAACACCATATATTTT
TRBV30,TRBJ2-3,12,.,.,CAVASSTDTQYF,TGTGCCGTAGCTTCTAGCACAGATACGCAGTATTTT
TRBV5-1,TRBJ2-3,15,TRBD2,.,CASSLTSGITDTQYF,TGCGCCAGCAGCTTGACTAGCGGGATCACAGATACGCAGTATTTT
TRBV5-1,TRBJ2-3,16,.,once,CASSPFGTPAADTQYF,TGCGCCAGCAGCCCTTTCGGGACACCTGCTGCAGATACGCAGTATTTT
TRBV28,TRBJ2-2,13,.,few,CASSSPGTGELFF,TGTGCCAGCAGTTCCCCAGGCACCGGGGAGCTGTTTTTT
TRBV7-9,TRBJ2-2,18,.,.,CASSPPFRYGTRSGELFF,TGTGCCAGCAGCCCCCCCTTTAGGTACGGGACAAGGTCCGGGGAGCTGTTTTTT
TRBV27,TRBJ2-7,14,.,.,CASSLTSRGGEQYF,TGTGCCAGCAGTTTGACTTCCCGAGGGGGGGAGCAGTACTTC
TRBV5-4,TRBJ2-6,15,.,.,CASSLLVSGANVLTF,TGTGCCAGCAGCTTACTAGTTTCTGGGGCCAACGTCCTGACTTTC
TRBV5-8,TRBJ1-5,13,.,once,CASSLVGNQPQHF,TGTGCCAGCAGCTTGGTTGGGAATCAGCCCCAGCATTTT
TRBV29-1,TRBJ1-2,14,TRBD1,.,CSARKGQGDYGYTF,TGCAGCGCAAGAAAGGGACAGGGTGACTATGGCTACACCTTC
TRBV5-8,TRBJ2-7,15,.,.,CASSKGQETGYEQYF,TGTGCCAGCAGCAAAGGTCAGGAAACTGGCTACGAGCAGTACTTC
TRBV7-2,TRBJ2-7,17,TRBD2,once,CASSLGGTSGRFDEQYF,TGTGCCAGCAGCTTAGGGGGGACTAGCGGGAGGTTCGACGAGCAGTACTTC
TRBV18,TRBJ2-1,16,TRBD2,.,CASSPPLGGGLDEQFF,TGTGCCAGCTCACCACCGTTGGGCGGGGGGCTGGATGAGCAGTTCTTC
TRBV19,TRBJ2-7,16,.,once,CASSISHSTSYYEQYF,TGTGCCAGTAGTATAAGTCACAGCACTTCCTACTACGAGCAGTACTTC
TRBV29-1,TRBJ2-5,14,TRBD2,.,CSVESGGPQETRYF,TGCAGCGTTGAAAGCGGGGGTCCTCAAGAGACCCGGTACTTC
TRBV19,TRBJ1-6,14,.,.,CASRRGGVGSPLHF,TGTGCCAGTAGAAGGGGAGGTGTTGGTTCACCCCTCCACTTT
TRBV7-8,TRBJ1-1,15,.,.,CASSRLSHRNTEAFF,TGTGCCAGCAGCCGCTTATCCCATCGGAACACTGAAGCTTTCTTT
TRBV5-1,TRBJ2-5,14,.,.,CASSLYRAQETQYF,TGCGCCAGCAGCTTGTATAGGGCACAAGAGACCCAGTACTTC
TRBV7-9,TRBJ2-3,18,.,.,CASSPPQGDNQRGDTQYF,TGTGCCAGCAGCCCCCCTCAAGGGGACAACCAGAGAGGAGATACGCAGTATTTT
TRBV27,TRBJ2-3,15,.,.,CASSLSLSPRDTQYF,TGTGCCAGCAGTTTATCGTTATCCCCTCGGGATACGCAGTATTTT
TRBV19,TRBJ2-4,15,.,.,CASTHGLGAKNIQYF,TGTGCCAGTACCCATGGATTGGGAGCCAAAAACATTCAGTACTTC
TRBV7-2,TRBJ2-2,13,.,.,CASSSDNTGELFF,TGTGCCAGCAGCTCCGATAACACCGGGGAGCTGTTTTTT
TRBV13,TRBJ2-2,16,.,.,CASSLGGTFRAGELFF,TGTGCCAGCAGCTTAGGGGGGACTTTTAGAGCCGGGGAGCTGTTTTTT
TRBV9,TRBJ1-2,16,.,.,CASSSVEGGPNYGYTF,TGTGCCAGCAGCTCAGTGGAGGGGGGCCCTAACTATGGCTACACCTTC
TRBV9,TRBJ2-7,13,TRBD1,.,CASSVEGGGKQYF,TGTGCCAGCAGCGTAGAAGGGGGCGGTAAGCAGTACTTC
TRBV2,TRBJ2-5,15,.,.,CASSESGTAQETQYF,TGTGCCAGCAGCGAATCCGGGACGGCCCAAGAGACCCAGTACTTC
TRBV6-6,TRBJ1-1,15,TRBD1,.,CASSYLDRGNAEAFF,TGTGCCAGCAGTTACCTAGACAGGGGAAATGCTGAAGCTTTCTTT
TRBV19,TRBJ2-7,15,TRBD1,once,CASSMGSGQAYEQYF,TGTGCCAGTAGTATGGGTTCGGGACAGGCCTACGAGCAGTACTTC
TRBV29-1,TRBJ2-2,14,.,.,CSVEDATVTGELFF,TGCAGCGTTGAAGATGCTACAGTTACCGGGGAGCTGTTTTTT
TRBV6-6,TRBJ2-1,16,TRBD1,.,CASSPPGQGVDNEQFF,TGTGCCAGCAGCCCACCCGGACAGGGAGTCGACAATGAGCAGTTCTTC
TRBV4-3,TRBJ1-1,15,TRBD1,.,CASSHDTGGGTEAFF,TGCGCCAGCAGCCACGATACAGGGGGCGGGACTGAAGCTTTCTTT
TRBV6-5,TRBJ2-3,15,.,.,CASSYTTGVTDTQYF,TGTGCCAGCAGTTACACGACAGGAGTCACAGATACGCAGTATTTT
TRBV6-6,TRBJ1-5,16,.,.,CASSYYNAGQNQPQHF,TGTGCCAGCAGTTACTATAATGCAGGGCAGAATCAGCCCCAGCATTTT
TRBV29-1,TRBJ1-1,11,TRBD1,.,CGGQENTEAFF,TGCGGCGGACAGGAGAACACTGAAGCTTTCTTT
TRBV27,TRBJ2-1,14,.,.,CASSFGGSYNEQFF,TGTGCCAGCAGTTTCGGGGGTTCCTACAATGAGCAGTTCTTC
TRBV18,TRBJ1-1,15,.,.,CASSWSKGNRAKAFF,TGTGCCAGCTCATGGTCGAAGGGGAACAGGGCAAAAGCTTTCTTT
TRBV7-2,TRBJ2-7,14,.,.,CASSLAGVYHEQYF,TGTGCCAGCAGCTTAGCAGGGGTCTACCACGAGCAGTACTTC
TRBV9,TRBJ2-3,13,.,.,CASSVGRVDTQYF,TGTGCCAGCAGCGTAGGCAGGGTGGATACGCAGTATTTT
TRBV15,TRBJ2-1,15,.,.,CATSSGLDRYNEQFF,TGTGCCACCAGCTCAGGCCTAGACCGGTACAATGAGCAGTTCTTC
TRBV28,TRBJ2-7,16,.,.,CASSLFNPDSLYEQYF,TGTGCCAGCAGTTTATTTAACCCGGACAGCCTTTACGAGCAGTACTTC
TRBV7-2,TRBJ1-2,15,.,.,CASSADARGNYGYTF,TGTGCCAGCAGCGCCGACGCGAGGGGAAACTATGGCTACACCTTC
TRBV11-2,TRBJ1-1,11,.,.,CASSFSGDAFF,TGTGCCAGCAGCTTCTCGGGAGACGCTTTCTTT
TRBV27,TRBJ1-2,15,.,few,CASRHLDTTNYGYTF,TGTGCCAGCAGGCACCTCGACACAACTAACTATGGCTACACCTTC
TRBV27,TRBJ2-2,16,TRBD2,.,CASSFGLAANTGELFF,TGTGCCAGCAGTTTTGGACTAGCGGCGAACACCGGGGAGCTGTTTTTT